This record covers a single TCR beta chain. The antigen is not known. This record belongs to a study of cytomegalovirus exposure and HLA in healthy donors. Study conclusions and caveats: Available immune exposure information covered CMV serostatus only.

V was clipped by 8 bases and J by 4 bases; unmatched bases: 15. Germline CDR1 and CDR2: MDHEN and SYDVKM. The CDR3 loop spans 18 amino acids. The PCR had 60 Vbeta and 13 Jbeta primers. TCRdb keeps only in-frame clones here, not all; method: immunoSEQ multiplex PCR. The sample lists approximately 200,000 clones; over 70% were seen once. The TCR comes from a woman in her thirties in good health and CMV-seropositive. The specimen was PBMCs. The chain joins TRBV28 to TRBJ2-7, with TRBD2 matching over 15 bases. The CDR3 region has the DNA TGTGCCAGCGTCGGCCAGGGACTAGCGGGAGGAGGGCTTTACGAGCAGTACTTC. It codes for CASVGQGLAGGGLYEQYF.